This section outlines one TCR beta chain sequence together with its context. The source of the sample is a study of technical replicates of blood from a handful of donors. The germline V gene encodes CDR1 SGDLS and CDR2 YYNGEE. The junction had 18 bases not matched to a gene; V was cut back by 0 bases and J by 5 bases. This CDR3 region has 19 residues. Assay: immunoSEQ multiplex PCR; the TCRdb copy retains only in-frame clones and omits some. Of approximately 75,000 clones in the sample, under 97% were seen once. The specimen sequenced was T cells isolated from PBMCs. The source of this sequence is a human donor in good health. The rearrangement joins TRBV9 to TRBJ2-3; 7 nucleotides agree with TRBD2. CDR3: CASSVGPPSGHVIGDTQYF. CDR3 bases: TGTGCCAGCAGCGTAGGTCCGCCTAGCGGTCACGTTATAGGAGATACGCAGTATTTT.